The present TCR beta chain was sequenced within a study of cytomegalovirus exposure and HLA in healthy donors. Across the study: Within an early data release were approximately 85 million unique TCRs drawn from HLA-typed donors.

In the case of this clone: Its antigen is not known.

CDR3 length equals 16 residues. Trimming shortened V by 5 bases and J by 5 bases, and 21 bases separated the two germline ends. Germline V gene sequence: CDR1 SGHTA, CDR2 FQGNSA. Whole-study findings and limits: Based on reports, TCR beta sequences accurately predicted HLA-A and HLA-B alleles for most subjects. Whilst most TCR sequences proved rare, a subset of public TCRs occurred across many donors. In an earlier analysis, most TCR beta V segments were productive about 87% or about 30% of the time.

PCR was performed using 60 Vbeta and 13 Jbeta primers. The data were produced by immunoSEQ multiplex PCR, yet TCRdb's version contains in-frame clones alone and is incomplete. This table holds 140,000 to 150,000 clones, almost 80% found once. J is TRBJ1-1 and V is TRBV7-2; D call uncertain. Sequencing was carried out using PBMCs. This receptor was taken from a woman between 40 and 55 years old in good health and CMV-seropositive. Written as DNA, the CDR3 is TGTGCCAGCAGCCTTTTTGGTGGACTATCGGGGACTGAAGCTTTCTTT. Translation gives CASSLFGGLSGTEAFF.